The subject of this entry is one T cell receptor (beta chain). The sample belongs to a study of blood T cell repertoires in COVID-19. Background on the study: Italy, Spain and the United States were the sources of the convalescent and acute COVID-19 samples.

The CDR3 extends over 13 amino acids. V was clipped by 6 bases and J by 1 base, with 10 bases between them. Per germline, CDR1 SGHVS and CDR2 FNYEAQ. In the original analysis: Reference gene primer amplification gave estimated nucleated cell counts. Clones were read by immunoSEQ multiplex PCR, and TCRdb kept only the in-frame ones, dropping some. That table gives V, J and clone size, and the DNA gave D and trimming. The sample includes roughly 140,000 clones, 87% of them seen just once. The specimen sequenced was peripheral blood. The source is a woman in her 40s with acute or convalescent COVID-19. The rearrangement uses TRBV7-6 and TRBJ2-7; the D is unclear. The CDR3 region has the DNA TGTGCCAGCAGAGCAGGCTCATCCTACGAGCAGTACTTC. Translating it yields CASRAGSSYEQYF.